This TCR beta chain was retrieved from a study of T-cell memory formation after mild COVID-19. In regard to this clonotype: Its target is unknown.

After 5'RACE with constant-segment primers, TCR alpha and TCR beta cDNA libraries carrying sample barcodes and UMIs were obtained. TCRdb itself ran the 5' RACE reads through MiXCR, one entry per CDR3 protein. Of approximately 170,000 distinct CDR3 sequences listed, over 10% are singletons. Study-wide findings and caveats: While clones contracting from day 15 to 85 were balanced between CD4 and CD8, later expanders leaned CD4+.

V gave up 5 bases and J gave up 10 bases; unmatched junction bases: 8. The CDR3 is 15 amino acids. The germline V gene has CDR1 SEHNR and CDR2 FQNEAQ (reference sequence). The sequence derives from a man younger than 35 who had mild COVID-19 (a few samples of this study predate the infection). Cell type and time point are not known. V is TRBV7-9 and J is TRBJ1-6, with 10 bases aligning to TRBD1. The material sequenced was PBMCs or a T cell subset sorted from them (not recorded which). The chain's CDR3 is CASSPWDRGASPLHF. The CDR3 coding sequence is TGTGCCAGCAGCCCCTGGGACAGGGGTGCCTCACCCCTCCACTTT.